This is a list of T cell receptor beta chains from one sample in a study of Ad26.COV2.S vaccination and SARS-CoV-2 variants. The table came from immunoSEQ multiplex PCR; TCRdb's copy has only in-frame clones and leaves some out. The repertoire holds some 300,000 clones, 85% to 90% seen once, with 1.5% to 2.5% in the top ten. Material: peripheral blood, obtained in a trial of Ad26.COV2.S vaccine versus placebo. All receptors derive from a person aged 18-60 years who received the Ad26.COV2.S COVID-19 vaccine or a placebo. Each CDR3 is given with its conserved first and last residue. D genes are given only for firm matches. Only part of the rows carry a size: once, few, many, or a class if the clone is expanded.

.,TRBJ2-7,TRBD2,TRBV11-2,TGTGCCAGCAGCGGGTGGGGAGGGCAGCGAGCGCTTTACGAGCAGTACTTC,CASSGWGGQRALYEQYF
few,TRBJ2-1,.,TRBV27,TGTGCCAGCAGTCAACTAGGCCACCTCGGCAATGAGCAGTTCTTC,CASSQLGHLGNEQFF
few,TRBJ1-2,.,TRBV10-3,TGTGCCATCAGTGAGTCGAATAGCCGTAACTATGGCTACACCTTC,CAISESNSRNYGYTF
.,TRBJ2-3,.,TRBV30,TGTGCCTGGAGTGTAACGGCTAGCACAGATACGCAGTATTTT,CAWSVTASTDTQYF
.,TRBJ2-1,TRBD2,TRBV7-7,TGTGCCAGCAGCTTATACAGCGGGGGGCCCAATGAGCAGTTCTTC,CASSLYSGGPNEQFF
few,TRBJ2-3,.,TRBV12-3/TRBV12-4,TGTGCCAGCAGTTTCGCTACAGATACGCAGTATTTT,CASSFATDTQYF
.,TRBJ2-6,.,TRBV14,TGTGCCAGCAGCCTTGGTTGGAGTTCTGGGGCCAACGTCCTGACTTTC,CASSLGWSSGANVLTF
.,TRBJ2-6,.,TRBV18,TGTGCCAGCTCACCACGTCTCCCTGGAGCTGGGGCCAACGTCCTGACTTTC,CASSPRLPGAGANVLTF
.,TRBJ2-7,TRBD1,TRBV7-9,TGTGCCAGCAGCTCACTTAGACGGACAGGGGGCTACGAGCAGTACTTC,CASSSLRRTGGYEQYF
.,TRBJ2-1,.,TRBV7-2,TGTGCCAGCAGCTTAGCGCTGTCGACCGTCTACAATGAGCAGTTCTTC,CASSLALSTVYNEQFF
once,TRBJ1-4,.,TRBV19,TGTGCCAGTAGTCTACTCGGACAGCCGACCCATGAAAAACTGTTTTTT,CASSLLGQPTHEKLFF
.,TRBJ1-2,.,TRBV25-1,TGTGCCAGCAGTGAACAGGGATTTGCTGGCTACACCTTC,CASSEQGFAGYTF
.,TRBJ1-1,.,TRBV9,TGTGCCAGCAGCGCCTCCCGTGATGGGGGGATAGCCAAGAACACTGAAGCTTTCTTT,CASSASRDGGIAKNTEAFF
.,TRBJ1-1,TRBD1,TRBV5-1,TGCGCCAGCAGCCTTCGACAGGGTGTTACTGAAGCTTTCTTT,CASSLRQGVTEAFF
.,TRBJ2-1,TRBD2,TRBV10-3,TGTGCCATCAGGGGTATTAGCGGGGCTTCCTACAATGAGCAGTTCTTC,CAIRGISGASYNEQFF
.,TRBJ1-2,.,TRBV5-6,TGTGCCAGCAGCTTTTTGAAAAACTATGGCTACACCTTC,CASSFLKNYGYTF
.,TRBJ1-2,.,TRBV19,TGTGCCAGTAGTCAGGACAGATCCTATGGCTACACCTTC,CASSQDRSYGYTF
.,TRBJ1-6,.,TRBV4-3,TGCGCCAGCAGCCAAGATTGGACCTCAGATTCACCCCTCCACTTT,CASSQDWTSDSPLHF
.,TRBJ1-2,.,TRBV30,TGTGCCTGGAGTCCACTCGTCGATTATGGCTACACCTTC,CAWSPLVDYGYTF
.,TRBJ1-2,.,TRBV21-1,TGTGCCAGCAGCGGCCTGAGGGGTCCGAAGGGCTACACCTTC,CASSGLRGPKGYTF
.,TRBJ2-5,TRBD1,TRBV2,TGTGCCAGCACCGGGACAGGGACCCAAGAGACCCAGTACTTC,CASTGTGTQETQYF
.,TRBJ2-1,TRBD1,TRBV14,TGTGCCAGCAGCCAGGGACAGGGGATCCCCTACAATGAGCAGTTCTTC,CASSQGQGIPYNEQFF
once,TRBJ1-5,.,TRBV6-2/TRBV6-3,TGTGCCAGCAGTTACTCGTCAGGGGTAGGAGCGGGACAGCCCCAGCATTTT,CASSYSSGVGAGQPQHF
.,TRBJ1-2,.,TRBV6-6,TGTGCCAGCAGTTACCAGGGGCCCTACTATGGCTACACCTTC,CASSYQGPYYGYTF
.,TRBJ1-6,.,TRBV5-1,TGCGCCAGCAGCTTGGGACGTGGGGGGGCCAACTCCTATAATTCACCCCTCCACTTT,CASSLGRGGANSYNSPLHF
.,TRBJ1-5,.,TRBV19,TGTGCCAGTAGTCCACTCGGGGGCTCTAGCAATCAGCCCCAGCATTTT,CASSPLGGSSNQPQHF
.,TRBJ2-5,TRBD1,TRBV7-2,TGTGCCAGCAGCCCGGACAGGGGCGAAGGGACCCAGTACTTC,CASSPDRGEGTQYF
.,TRBJ1-3,.,TRBV29-1,TGCAGCGTTGAAGGCAGGGGCCCTGGAAACACCATATATTTT,CSVEGRGPGNTIYF
.,TRBJ1-1,.,TRBV5-1,TGCGCCAGCAGCTTGGCAGGGGCCGACACTGAAGCTTTCTTT,CASSLAGADTEAFF
.,TRBJ2-1,TRBD2,TRBV6-2/TRBV6-3,TGTGCCAGCAGTCCGTCTCGGACTAGTCGGCACAATGAGCAGTTCTTC,CASSPSRTSRHNEQFF
.,TRBJ1-6,.,TRBV5-4,TGTGCCAGCAGCTTGGACGTCAGGGACACTTCACCCCTCCACTTT,CASSLDVRDTSPLHF
.,TRBJ2-1,.,TRBV30,TGTGCCTGGAGCCGCCTCTACAATGAGCAGTTCTTC,CAWSRLYNEQFF
.,TRBJ1-2,.,TRBV5-4,TGTGCCAGCAGCTTAGGGACATCCAACTATGGCTACACCTTC,CASSLGTSNYGYTF
many,TRBJ1-5,TRBD1,TRBV2,TGTGCCAGCAGCATGACAGGGGGAGGACAGCCCCAGCATTTT,CASSMTGGGQPQHF
.,TRBJ2-5,.,TRBV29-1,TGCAGCGTTGAAGGACACAGGGTTCGTCGGGAGACCCAGTACTTC,CSVEGHRVRRETQYF
.,TRBJ2-7,.,TRBV16,TGTGCCAGCAGCCCTCTAAGGGAGAAGCAGTACTTC,CASSPLREKQYF
.,TRBJ1-6,.,TRBV6-1,TGTGCCAGCAGTGAAAGGGGAGTAGGGGCCCGGTCACCCCTCCACTTT,CASSERGVGARSPLHF
.,TRBJ1-5,.,TRBV20-1,TGCAGTGCTAGTTTGGAGGGCGGGGATTATAGCAATCAGCCCCAGCATTTT,CSASLEGGDYSNQPQHF
few,TRBJ2-7,.,TRBV27,TGTGCCACCAAGCGGAAAGGGGAGTATGGCGAGCAGTACTTC,CATKRKGEYGEQYF
.,TRBJ1-2,TRBD1,TRBV7-2,TGTGCCAGCAGCCCCCGGACAGGGGGTTATGGCTACACCTTC,CASSPRTGGYGYTF
.,TRBJ2-5,.,TRBV10-3,TGTGCCATCAGTGGGGACCGCCGAGGCGAGACCCAGTACTTC,CAISGDRRGETQYF
.,TRBJ1-4,.,TRBV28,TGTGCCAGCAGTCGAGAGAGTCGTCGAGATGAAAAACTGTTTTTT,CASSRESRRDEKLFF
.,TRBJ2-7,TRBD2,TRBV4-2,TGTGCCAGCAGCCAAGCGAGGACTAGCGGGGGGAACGAGCAGTACTTC,CASSQARTSGGNEQYF
.,TRBJ1-5,.,TRBV6-2/TRBV6-3,TGTGCCAGCAGCAGATTATTTCCGGGGGGTGGTCAGCCCCAGCATTTT,CASSRLFPGGGQPQHF
.,TRBJ1-1,.,TRBV6-5,TGTGCCAGCAGTTACGGGACAACGGCTTTCTTT,CASSYGTTAFF
.,TRBJ1-6,.,TRBV7-3,TGTGCCAGCAGCCTCCTAACTAATTCACCCCTCCACTTT,CASSLLTNSPLHF
.,TRBJ1-5,.,TRBV2,TGTGCCAGCAGTGACCGGGCAGGGAGTCAGCCCCAGCATTTT,CASSDRAGSQPQHF
.,TRBJ2-2,TRBD1,TRBV11-3,TGTGCCAGCAGCCGGGACAGGGGGTTAACCGGGGAGCTGTTTTTT,CASSRDRGLTGELFF
.,TRBJ1-2,.,TRBV7-2,TGTGCCAGCAGCCCTCTTTGGGCCCCGACAGATCCCTATGGCTACACCTTC,CASSPLWAPTDPYGYTF
.,TRBJ1-2,TRBD1,TRBV19,TGTGCCAGTAGTATCCTATTGACAGGGTCCTATGGCTACACCTTC,CASSILLTGSYGYTF
many,TRBJ1-2,.,TRBV11-2,TGTGCCAGCTCCTTTATCGGGGCCAGGGCCTATGGCTACACCTTC,CASSFIGARAYGYTF